Presented here are 25 T cell receptor beta chains from one specimen sequenced in a study of shared clonotypes between healthy human individuals. Assay used: immunoSEQ multiplex PCR; TCRdb lists only in-frame clones, some missing. Here the sample spans 2,100,000 or so clones, 95% being singletons. Sequencing input: naive CD4+ T cells sorted from blood. Subset in this sample: CD45RA+ positively selected. The receptor source for this set is a man aged 18 to 29 in good health.

Turning to this clone: Other DNA sequences of this sample code for an identical CDR3. The gene calls are TRBV30 and TRBJ2-3, with 8 bases aligning to TRBD2. Unmatched junction bases numbered 5, after V lost 0 bases and J lost 3 bases. This CDR3 is built from 15 residues. Per the germline V gene, CDR1 is GTSNPN and CDR2 is SVGIG (reference sequence). CDR3 sequence (DNA): TGTGCCTGGAGTGTACGAGGCGGGAGGACAGATACGCAGTATTTT. This encodes CAWSVRGGRTDTQYF.

The V and J genes are TRBV19 and TRBJ1-6; D gene ambiguous. CDR1 LNHDA and CDR2 SQIVND come from the germline V gene (reference sequence). The V end was cut by 3 bases, the J end by 9 bases, with 9 bases between. The CDR3 is 13 residues long. The DNA of the CDR3 is TGTGCCAGTAGTATTCCCCCGAGTTCACCCCTCCACTTT. Encoded protein: CASSIPPSSPLHF.

The genes are TRBV5-4 and TRBJ1-3, with D possibly matching TRBD1 (6 bases). V was trimmed by 1 base and J by 3 bases, leaving 14 bases between them. Germline values: CDR1 SGHNT, CDR2 YYREEE (reference sequence). The CDR3 runs to 16 residues. The CDR3 reads CASSLTDRRHGNTIYF. CDR3 sequence (DNA): TGTGCCAGCAGCTTGACCGACAGGAGGCATGGAAACACCATATATTTT.

J is TRBJ1-2 and V is TRBV30; 9 bases agree with TRBD1. Germline values: CDR1 GTSNPN, CDR2 SVGIG (reference sequence). V shed 6 bases, J shed 3 bases, and the junction held 5 bases outside the gene matches. This CDR3 comprises 13 residues. CDR3 sequence reads: CACRDRVDYGYTF. Here the CDR3 DNA reads TGTGCCTGTCGGGACAGGGTGGACTATGGCTACACCTTC.

V gene TRBV4-1 combines with J gene TRBJ2-3; perhaps D is TRBD1 or TRBD2 (5 bases each). The CDR3 length is 15 residues. V was clipped by 4 bases and J by 0 bases, with 11 bases between them. Germline V gene sequence: CDR1 MGHRA, CDR2 YSYEKL. The CDR3 loop reads CASSPGWTSTDTQYF. The CDR3 DNA is TGCGCCAGCAGCCCAGGGTGGACTAGCACAGATACGCAGTATTTT.

The rearrangement joins TRBV27 to TRBJ2-7; D gene uncertain. With 6 bases removed from V and 1 base from J, the gap between germline ends came to 19 bases. The CDR3 extends over 16 amino acids. Germline lookup yields CDR1 MNHEY and CDR2 SMNVEV (reference sequence). The CDR3 nucleotides are TGTGCCAGCAGCGTTAGTCTCCTTGCCCTTTCCTACGAGCAGTACTTC. Translation gives CASSVSLLALSYEQYF.

The chain recombines TRBV11-1 with TRBJ2-5; 8 bases are shared with TRBD1. Unmatched junction bases numbered 9, after V lost 1 base and J lost 5 bases. CDR3 size: 16 residues. Germline assignment: CDR1 SGHAT and CDR2 FQDESV (reference sequence). The CDR3 coding sequence is TGTGCCAGCAGCTTAGTCCCCCAGGGGGCTGGTGAGACCCAGTACTTC. Translating gives CASSLVPQGAGETQYF.

The V call is TRBV4-1, the J call TRBJ2-1; 14 nucleotides align to TRBD2. This CDR3 has 18 residues. The V gene's germline CDR1 is MGHRA and CDR2 YSYEKL. The V segment lost 4 bases and the J segment 5 bases; nucleotides outside the gene matches: 10. CDR3 residues: CASSLVSGTSGRDNEQFF. The DNA of the CDR3 is TGCGCCAGCAGCCTGGTATCCGGGACTAGCGGGAGAGACAATGAGCAGTTCTTC.

This chain uses TRBV9 with TRBJ1-6; maybe TRBD1 (5 bases). Germline V lookup: CDR1 SGDLS, CDR2 YYNGEE. Trimming removed 3 bases at V and 11 bases at J, with 12 bases between. This CDR3 has 13 residues. Here the CDR3 reads CASSAGPGAPLHF. CDR3 nucleotides: TGTGCCAGCAGCGCAGGACCGGGGGCACCCCTCCACTTT.

V usage is TRBV7-9 and J usage is TRBJ1-6; tentatively, D is TRBD1 (6 bases). Germline CDR1 is SEHNR and CDR2 is FQNEAQ (reference sequence). The V and J ends lost 0 bases and 10 bases respectively, with 10 bases between them. CDR3 size: 14 residues. The DNA for the CDR3 is TGTGCCAGCAGCTTAGCGGGGGGGCCCTCACCCCTCCACTTT. Translating gives CASSLAGGPSPLHF.

The J gene is TRBJ1-1, the V gene TRBV2, with D uncertain. CDR1 is SNHLY and CDR2 is FYNNEI in the germline V gene. The CDR3 extends over 14 amino acids. Trimming removed 4 bases from V and 4 bases from J, with 13 bases in between. Here the CDR3 DNA reads TGTGCCAGCAGTGTTGCCGTCGGGATCACTGAAGCTTTCTTT. It codes for CASSVAVGITEAFF.

The chain is built from TRBV18 and TRBJ2-2, with 7 positions matching TRBD1. Unmatched junction bases numbered 5, after V lost 4 bases and J lost 0 bases. Germline lookup yields CDR1 KGHSH and CDR2 LQKENI. The CDR3 contains 16 residues. CDR3 region: CASSLGQPANTGELFF. CDR3 DNA: TGTGCCAGCTCACTGGGACAGCCCGCGAACACCGGGGAGCTGTTTTTT.

The chain carries TRBV7-8 and TRBJ2-7; 10 bases match TRBD1. Looked up from germline, CDR1 is SGHVS and CDR2 is FQNEAQ. The length of the CDR3 is 14 residues. The J segment lost 4 bases and the V segment lost 5 bases, leaving 5 bases of the junction unmatched. Here the CDR3 reads CASSQDRGPYEQYF. Written as DNA, the CDR3 is TGTGCCAGCAGCCAAGACAGGGGGCCGTACGAGCAGTACTTC.

The rearrangement uses TRBV5-1 and TRBJ1-1; D is uncertain. The CDR3 covers 14 residues. Trimming removed 3 bases at V and 0 bases at J, with 9 bases between. The germline gives CDR1 SGHRS, CDR2 YFSETQ. CDR3 sequence: CASSSVQLNTEAFF. For the CDR3, the DNA is TGCGCCAGCAGCTCCGTACAGCTGAACACTGAAGCTTTCTTT.

V usage is TRBV19 and J usage is TRBJ1-5; 9 nucleotides agree with TRBD1. Germline V gene data show CDR1 as LNHDA and CDR2 as SQIVND (reference sequence). V shed 5 bases and J 2 bases; nucleotides not matched to a gene: 13. The CDR3 spans 18 residues. The CDR3 DNA reads as TGTGCCAGTAGTCACCCCCCCGGGACAGGGATACGCAATCAGCCCCAGCATTTT. Amino acids: CASSHPPGTGIRNQPQHF. The variable domain in full, with the rest retrieved from reference TRBV19 and TRBJ1-5, is DGGITQSPKYLFRKEGQNVTLSCEQNLNHDAMYWYRQDPGQGLRLIYYSQIVNDFQKGDIAEGYSVSREKKESFPLTVTSAQKNPTAFYLCASSHPPGTGIRNQPQHFGDGTRLSIL.

V usage is TRBV2 and J usage is TRBJ2-3; D is possibly TRBD1 (5 bases). CDR1 and CDR2 from the germline V gene are SNHLY and FYNNEI. This CDR3 contains 14 residues. Trimming removed 4 bases from V and 1 base from J, with 9 bases in between. Written as DNA, the CDR3 is TGTGCCAGCAGTGTGGGGCAGGGCACAGATACGCAGTATTTT. It encodes CASSVGQGTDTQYF.

The gene calls are TRBV7-2 and TRBJ1-6, with D tentatively TRBD1 (5 bases). This CDR3 has 11 residues. V lost 5 bases and J 17 bases, leaving 13 bases between the germline ends. Germline V CDR1 and CDR2: SGHTA, FQGNSA. CDR3 in amino acids: CASSVLGTFHF. The CDR3 DNA is TGTGCCAGCAGCGTCTTGGGGACCTTCCACTTT.

The rearrangement links TRBV30 to TRBJ1-1; D is ambiguous. From germline, CDR1 is GTSNPN and CDR2 SVGIG (reference sequence). CDR3 size: 12 residues. V lost 1 base to trimming and J lost 5 bases, with 8 bases between them. CDR3 sequence reads: CAWSARETEAFF. CDR3 sequence (DNA): TGTGCCTGGAGTGCAAGGGAGACTGAAGCTTTCTTT.

This rearrangement joins TRBV6-5 to TRBJ1-1, with D maybe TRBD1 (5 bases). The CDR3 is made up of 15 amino acids. The V end was cut by 5 bases, the J end by 1 base, with 14 bases between. Germline V CDR1 and CDR2: MNHEY, SVGAGI. The CDR3: CASSRILGGNTEAFF. The CDR3 DNA sequence: TGTGCCAGCAGTCGCATATTGGGGGGGAACACTGAAGCTTTCTTT.

This chain links TRBV7-3 with TRBJ2-5, with a possible D match to TRBD2 (5 bases). Germline V lookup: CDR1 SGHTA, CDR2 FQGTGA. V lost 3 bases to trimming and J lost 7 bases, with 12 bases between them. This CDR3 region has 13 residues. The CDR3, as DNA: TGTGCCAGCAGCTTTGCTAGCTCGGGGACCCAGTACTTC. It is translated as CASSFASSGTQYF.

The chain joins TRBV5-6 to TRBJ2-7; D is unresolved. Trimming shortened V by 4 bases and J by 2 bases, and 10 bases separated the two germline ends. The CDR3 extends over 13 amino acids. Germline-derived CDR1 and CDR2 are SGHDT and YYEEEE. CDR3 bases: TGTGCCAGCAGCCCCTGGCCGACCTACGAGCAGTACTTC. Encoded protein: CASSPWPTYEQYF.

The V gene is TRBV27, the J gene TRBJ1-6; D call uncertain. Trimming left V 0 bases short and J 9 bases short, with 18 bases between. This CDR3 is built from 17 residues. Per the germline V gene, CDR1 is MNHEY and CDR2 is SMNVEV (reference sequence). The CDR3 is CASSLSAAPGTGSPLHF. CDR3 DNA sequence: TGTGCCAGCAGTTTATCCGCAGCACCGGGAACGGGTTCACCCCTCCACTTT.

The chain employs TRBV4-2 and TRBJ2-1; D is perhaps TRBD2 (6 bases). CDR1 is LGHNA and CDR2 is YNFKEQ in the germline V gene. Trimming took 0 bases from V and 4 from J, leaving 16 bases between them. There are 17 residues in the CDR3. CDR3 DNA: TGTGCCAGCAGCCAAGAATTCCAGCGGGCGCTTTACAATGAGCAGTTCTTC. Protein sequence: CASSQEFQRALYNEQFF.

This clone was observed a single time. The same CDR3 arises from other DNA sequences in this sample as well. The V gene is TRBV18, the J gene TRBJ2-5, with unresolved D. CDR1 is KGHSH, CDR2 LQKENI, per germline. The CDR3 length is 12 residues. The V end was cut by 6 bases, the J end by 3 bases, with 8 bases between. The CDR3 sequence: CASSPKEETQYF. CDR3 DNA: TGTGCCAGCTCTCCAAAGGAAGAGACCCAGTACTTC. The full variable domain, rest sourced from reference TRBV18 and TRBJ2-5, is NAGVMQNPRHLVRRRGQEARLRCSPMKGHSHVYWYRQLPEEGLKFMVYLQKENIIDESGMPKERFSAEFPKEGPSILRIQQVVRGDSAAYFCASSPKEETQYFGPGTRLLVL.

The CDR3 here is CASSVSGVTEAFF. DNA for the CDR3: TGTGCCAGCAGCGTTTCTGGTGTTACTGAAGCTTTCTTT. The gene calls are TRBV7-2 and TRBJ1-1, with no clear D. Germline CDR1 reads SGHTA; CDR2 reads FQGNSA. The CDR3 runs 13 residues. The V and J ends lost 5 bases and 5 bases respectively, with 12 bases between them.